The sequence of this TCR beta chain was determined in a study of cytomegalovirus exposure and HLA in healthy donors. Study-level findings and limits: Sequencing likely generated an artifact that appeared as a cluster of highly shared sequence variants. Data from an earlier analysis indicated that most TCR beta V segments were productive either about 87% or about 30% of the time. Follow-up analysis seemed to connect common viral pathogens with several of the most significant clusters identified. It was confirmed in vitro that three of the CMV-associated chains were specific for CMV antigens.

This clone was seen more than once but under ten times. Its specificity is not known. Trimming removed 8 bases at V and 4 bases at J, with 16 bases between. CDR1 SNHLY and CDR2 FYNNEI come from the germline V gene. The CDR3 has 14 residues. The PCR was carried out with 60 Vbeta primers and 13 Jbeta primers. Clones were sequenced by immunoSEQ multiplex PCR, and TCRdb holds only the in-frame ones, with some missing. The table has about 150,000 clones, just under 80% seen once. This sequence originates from a woman aged 40-49 years in good health and CMV-seropositive. The sample comprised PBMCs. V usage is TRBV2 and J usage is TRBJ2-3; the D is unclear. The CDR3 DNA reads TGTGCCAGCCGTGCCGGGTCCCTGGCAGATACGCAGTATTTT. Its translation: CASRAGSLADTQYF.